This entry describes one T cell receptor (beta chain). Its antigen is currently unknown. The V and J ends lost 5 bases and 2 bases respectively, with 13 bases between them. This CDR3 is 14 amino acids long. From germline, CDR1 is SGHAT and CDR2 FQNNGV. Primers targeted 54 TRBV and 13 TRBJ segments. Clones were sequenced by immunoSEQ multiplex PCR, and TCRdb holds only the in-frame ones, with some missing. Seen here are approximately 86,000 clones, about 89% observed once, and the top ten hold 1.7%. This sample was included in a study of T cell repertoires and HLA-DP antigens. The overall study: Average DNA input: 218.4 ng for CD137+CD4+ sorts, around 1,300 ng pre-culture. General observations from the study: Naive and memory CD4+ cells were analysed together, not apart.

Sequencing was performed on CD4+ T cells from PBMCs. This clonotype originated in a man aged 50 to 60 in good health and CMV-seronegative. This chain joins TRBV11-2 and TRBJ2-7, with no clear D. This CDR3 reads CASSHGRPPYEQYF. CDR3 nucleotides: TGTGCCAGCAGCCATGGACGGCCTCCCTACGAGCAGTACTTC.